A selection of T cell receptor beta chains follows, all from one sample in a study of cytomegalovirus exposure and HLA in healthy donors. TCRdb keeps only in-frame clones here, not all; method: immunoSEQ multiplex PCR. The sample includes 140,000 to 150,000 clones, just under 75% of them seen just once. Sequencing was performed on PBMCs. Source of these receptors: a woman younger than 30 in good health and CMV-seronegative. CDR3s include the opening cysteine and the closing phenylalanine or tryptophan. Each record gives: V gene, J gene, D gene, clone size, CDR3 DNA, CDR3 protein. The D gene is left open where the match is weak. Expanded clones are given a class, and other clones once, few, many or no size at all.

>TRBV6-4|TRBJ2-1|-|few
TGTGCCAGCAGTGACTCGAATGCTGGGGGGTACAATGAGCAGTTCTTC
CASSDSNAGGYNEQFF
>TRBV6-1|TRBJ2-7|-|-
TGTGCCAGCAGAGATCAGGGTTTTTACGAGCAGTACTTC
CASRDQGFYEQYF
>TRBV7-8|TRBJ2-5|-|-
TGTGCCAGCAGCTTAGATTCCGCAGTACCCACCCAAGAGACCCAGTACTTC
CASSLDSAVPTQETQYF
>TRBV28|TRBJ1-2|TRBD1|few
TGTGCCAGCAGACCACAGGGGGCTGGCTACACCTTC
CASRPQGAGYTF
>TRBV6-6|TRBJ1-3|-|-
TGTGCCAGCACCAGACAAGGAAACACCATATATTTT
CASTRQGNTIYF
>TRBV7-2|TRBJ1-2|-|-
TGTGCCAGCAGCTTAGCAGGCAGGGGCTATGGCTACACCTTC
CASSLAGRGYGYTF
>TRBV6-1|TRBJ1-5|-|-
TGTGCCAGCAGTGAATTCGAGAGGGCTAGCAATCAGCCCCAGCATTTT
CASSEFERASNQPQHF
>TRBV5-1|TRBJ1-6|-|few
TGCGCCAGCAGCTTGGGACGCGGGTCACCCCTCCACTTT
CASSLGRGSPLHF
>TRBV5-1|TRBJ2-5|TRBD1|-
TGCGCCAGCGGTCTGACAGGGGAGGTCCAAGAGACCCAGTACTTC
CASGLTGEVQETQYF
>TRBV6-1|TRBJ1-2|TRBD1|-
TGTGCCAGCGGAGGGGACAGGGGGTATGGCTACACCTTC
CASGGDRGYGYTF
>TRBV7-3|TRBJ2-3|TRBD2|few
TGTGCCAGCAGCTTAAAGGGCGGGGGGTCCACAGATACGCAGTATTTT
CASSLKGGGSTDTQYF
>TRBV6-6|TRBJ2-5|TRBD2|-
TGTGCCAGCAAGGGACTAGCGTGGGAGACCCAGTACTTC
CASKGLAWETQYF
>TRBV6-1|TRBJ1-2|-|-
TGTGCCAGCAAGGGGGACATAGCTAACTATGGCTACACCTTC
CASKGDIANYGYTF
>TRBV7-9|TRBJ1-2|-|-
TGTGCCAGCAGCTTAGCTCCCAGGGTAGCCTTC
CASSLAPRVAF
>TRBV11-2|TRBJ1-1|TRBD1|-
TGTGCCAGCAGCCCAAGGACAGGCGGGAACACTGAAGCTTTCTTT
CASSPRTGGNTEAFF
>TRBV7-2|TRBJ1-5|-|-
TGTGCCAGCAGCTTAATGGTCGCCAGTAGCAATCAGCCCCAGCATTTT
CASSLMVASSNQPQHF
>TRBV5-1|TRBJ2-2|TRBD1|-
TGCGCCAGCAGCTCAGGACAGGGGGTCACCGGGGAGCTGTTTTTT
CASSSGQGVTGELFF
>TRBV11-2|TRBJ2-1|-|-
TGTGCCAGCAGCTTAAACTCCCTCAGGGGAGCCTCCCTTTACAATGAGCAGTTCTTC
CASSLNSLRGASLYNEQFF
>TRBV28|TRBJ1-1|TRBD1|-
TGTGCCAGCAGTTTGAGGACAGGGGAGACTGAAGCTTTCTTT
CASSLRTGETEAFF
>TRBV7-9|TRBJ1-3|-|-
TGTGCCAGCAGCTCGGGGGGGGGTGCCGGAAACACCATATATTTT
CASSSGGGAGNTIYF
>TRBV11-3|TRBJ1-1|-|-
TGTGCCAGCAGCTTAGAAGCTGGTAGGGGGAACACTGAAGCTTTCTTT
CASSLEAGRGNTEAFF
>TRBV4-2|TRBJ2-1|TRBD2|-
TGTGCCAGCAGTCGGACTAGCGGAATCTCTTACAATGAGCAGTTCTTC
CASSRTSGISYNEQFF
>TRBV28|TRBJ1-5|-|-
TGTGCCAGCACTTCCGGGGGCAATCAGCCCCAGCATTTT
CASTSGGNQPQHF
>TRBV7-2|TRBJ2-7|TRBD2|-
TGTGCCAGCAGCTTTGGCGGGGGGACGAGAGAGCAGTACTTC
CASSFGGGTREQYF
>TRBV11-2|TRBJ2-1|TRBD2|-
TGTGCCAGCGTTTATGGGGGGACTAGCGGGAACTACAATGAGCAGTTCTTC
CASVYGGTSGNYNEQFF
>TRBV4-3|TRBJ2-7|TRBD1|-
TGCGCCAGCAGCCAAGAAATGACAGGGGGTTTTAGTGTATACGAGCAGTACTTC
CASSQEMTGGFSVYEQYF
>TRBV5-1|TRBJ2-3|TRBD2|-
TGCGCCAGCAGCTTCGGCGGGAGGGCCGATACGCAGTATTTT
CASSFGGRADTQYF
>TRBV18|TRBJ2-7|-|-
TGTGCCAGCTCACCACGCGGCGGCTTCTCGACCTACGAGCAGTACTTC
CASSPRGGFSTYEQYF
>TRBV10-3|TRBJ2-5|-|-
TGTGCCATCAACGCGGGGAGGCAAGAGACCCAGTACTTC
CAINAGRQETQYF
>TRBV7-9|TRBJ1-1|-|-
TGTGCCAGCAGCTTTTACGTCCGAGAGAACACTGAAGCTTTCTTT
CASSFYVRENTEAFF
>TRBV7-2|TRBJ1-2|-|-
TGTGCCAGCAGCTTAGCGCGCGGTACCTATGGCTACACCTTC
CASSLARGTYGYTF
>TRBV10-1|TRBJ2-2|-|few
TGCGCCAGCAGCCGGGGACAGAACACCGGGGAGCTGTTTTTT
CASSRGQNTGELFF
>TRBV7-2|TRBJ2-3|TRBD2|-
TGTGCCAGCAGCGGACGGACTAGATTAGATGCGCAGTATTTT
CASSGRTRLDAQYF
>TRBV6-1|TRBJ1-1|-|-
TGTGCCAGCAGTGAAGTTATCTATCGAGGCGCTGAAGCTTTCTTT
CASSEVIYRGAEAFF
>TRBV27|TRBJ2-7|TRBD2|few
TGTGCCAGCAGTTTTAGCGGGGGAAGCTCCTACGAGCAGTACTTC
CASSFSGGSSYEQYF
>TRBV11-2|TRBJ2-7|-|-
TGTGCCAGCAGCTTACAGGGAGGCGAGCAGTACTTC
CASSLQGGEQYF
>TRBV7-2|TRBJ2-3|-|-
TGTGCCAGCAGCTTAGAAGGGGCGTCAGATACGCAGTATTTT
CASSLEGASDTQYF
>TRBV19|TRBJ2-3|-|-
TGTGCCAGTAGTTGGGTCGCGGGAACAGATACGCAGTATTTT
CASSWVAGTDTQYF
>TRBV28|TRBJ2-7|-|-
TGTGCCAGCAGTTTCCCGAGGTCTAAAAGCTCCTACGAGCAGTACTTC
CASSFPRSKSSYEQYF
>TRBV27|TRBJ2-6|TRBD2|-
TGTGCCAGCAGTTTAGCGGGGGGATGGGGGGCCAACGTCCTGACTTTC
CASSLAGGWGANVLTF
>TRBV6-6|TRBJ1-3|TRBD1|-
TGTGCCAGCAGATCCACAGGGGGCGCGGGAAACACCATATATTTT
CASRSTGGAGNTIYF
>TRBV5-5|TRBJ1-3|-|-
TGTGCCAGCAGCGCGCAACCGGAGGGAAACACCATATATTTT
CASSAQPEGNTIYF
>TRBV7-2|TRBJ1-2|-|once
TGTGCCAGCAGCTATTCATGGGGGCTCACCTATGGCTACACCTTC
CASSYSWGLTYGYTF
>TRBV11-3|TRBJ1-2|-|-
TGTGCCAGCAGCCAGGCGGGGGGCGGGCGCGGCTATGGCTACACCTTC
CASSQAGGGRGYGYTF
>TRBV5-1|TRBJ1-4|TRBD1|-
TGCGCCAGCAGCGGGAAGACAGGGCTGAATGAAAAACTGTTTTTT
CASSGKTGLNEKLFF
>TRBV6-1|TRBJ2-2|TRBD2|-
TGTGCCAGCAGTGCAGCGGGGGGGCGGGCCGGGGAGCTGTTTTTT
CASSAAGGRAGELFF
>TRBV27|TRBJ1-4|-|-
TGTGCCAGCAGTTTATTGGCGGGGACTGTCGACAATGAAAAACTGTTTTTT
CASSLLAGTVDNEKLFF
>TRBV4-3|TRBJ2-2|TRBD2|-
TGCGCCAGCAGCCCCACCGGGAGCGGGAGTGCCGGGGAGCTGTTTTTT
CASSPTGSGSAGELFF
>TRBV6-5|TRBJ2-7|TRBD1|-
TGTGCCAGCACCTTGACAGGGGGGAGCTCCTACGAGCAGTACTTC
CASTLTGGSSYEQYF
>TRBV4-3|TRBJ1-1|-|few
TGCGCCAGCAGCCAAGTTAATGGGGCAGCTGAAGCTTTCTTT
CASSQVNGAAEAFF
>TRBV9|TRBJ2-1|TRBD2|-
TGTGCCAGCAGCATTGGGGGGGTTAGCTCCTACAATGAGCAGTTCTTC
CASSIGGVSSYNEQFF
>TRBV5-6|TRBJ1-5|TRBD1|-
TGTGCCAGCAGCTTGGTATCGACAGGGGGGTTCAATCAGCCCCAGCATTTT
CASSLVSTGGFNQPQHF
>TRBV5-1|TRBJ2-3|TRBD2|-
TGCGCCAGCAGCTTGGAACTAGCGGGAACGACAGATACGCAGTATTTT
CASSLELAGTTDTQYF
>TRBV10-2|TRBJ1-2|-|-
TGCGCCAGCACTGAGACAGTCCGGTCCTATGGCTACACCTTC
CASTETVRSYGYTF
>TRBV7-8|TRBJ2-1|TRBD2|-
TGTGCCAGCAGCTTGAGAAGGACTAGCGGGAGAGGGGCAAACTACAATGAGCAGTTCTTC
CASSLRRTSGRGANYNEQFF
>TRBV29-1|TRBJ2-1|TRBD2|-
TGCAGCGTAGCCGGGACTAGCGGGAGGGCAACCTACAATGAGCAGTTCTTC
CSVAGTSGRATYNEQFF
>TRBV18|TRBJ1-6|-|-
TGTGCCAGCTCACCCGCCAGGCTATCTTCCCTCCACTTT
CASSPARLSSLHF